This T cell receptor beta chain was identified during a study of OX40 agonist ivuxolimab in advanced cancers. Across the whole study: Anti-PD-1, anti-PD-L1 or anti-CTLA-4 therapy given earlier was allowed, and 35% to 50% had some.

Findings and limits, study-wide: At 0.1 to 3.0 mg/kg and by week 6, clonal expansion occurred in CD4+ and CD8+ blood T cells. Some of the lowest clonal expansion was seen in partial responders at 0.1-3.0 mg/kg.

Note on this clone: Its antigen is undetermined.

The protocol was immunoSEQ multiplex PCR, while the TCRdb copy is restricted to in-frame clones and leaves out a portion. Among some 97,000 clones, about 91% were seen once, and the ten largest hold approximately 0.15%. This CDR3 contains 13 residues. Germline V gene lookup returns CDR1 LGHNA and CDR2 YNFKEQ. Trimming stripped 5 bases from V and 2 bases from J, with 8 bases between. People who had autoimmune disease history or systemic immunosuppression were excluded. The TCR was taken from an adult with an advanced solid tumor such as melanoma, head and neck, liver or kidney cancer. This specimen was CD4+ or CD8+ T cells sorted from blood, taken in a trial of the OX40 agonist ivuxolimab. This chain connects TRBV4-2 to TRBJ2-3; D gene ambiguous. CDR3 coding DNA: TGTGCCAGCAGCATTCAGGTCACAGATACGCAGTATTTT. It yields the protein CASSIQVTDTQYF.